This TCR beta chain is from a study of T cell clonotyping in hematopoietic cell transplantation. Study observations and caveats: Broader posttransplant TCR repertoire diversity was predicted by graft donor and pretransplant recipient Inverse Simpson Index values. Pathologically expanded recipient clonotypes increased progressively from day 30 to day 180 as diversity fell.

From germline, CDR1 is MNHEY and CDR2 SVGAGI. With 6 bases clipped from V and 3 bases from J, the junction kept 10 bases outside the gene matches. The CDR3 length is 15 residues. The data were produced by immunoSEQ multiplex PCR, yet TCRdb's version contains in-frame clones alone and is incomplete. The table lists around 24,000 clones, approximately 80% of them singletons. Points on this clone: As yet, its antigen is unknown.

Time point described: recipient sample about 28 days before transplant, after cytoreduction. Recipient blood drawn about 28 days pretransplant and days 30, 100, 180 after. Material: peripheral blood mononuclear cells, obtained before stem cell transplant. The TCR comes from a woman aged 60 to 75 with acute myeloid leukemia. Some clones in this sample may be carry-over from other donors' samples. The rearrangement links TRBV6-5 to TRBJ1-1, with 7 bases lining up with TRBD1. The chain's CDR3 is CASSRQGKGYTEAFF. The CDR3 DNA reads TGTGCCAGCAGCAGACAGGGAAAGGGGTACACTGAAGCTTTCTTT.